These T cell receptor beta chains were read from a single sample in a study of early T cells in non-severe SARS-CoV-2 infection. Each CDR3 protein gets one entry after TCRdb re-called the 5' RACE reads with MiXCR. The sample has about 70,000 distinct CDR3 sequences; roughly 15% are singletons. This specimen was whole blood, taken at baseline. These receptors came from an adult who was a healthcare worker with PCR-confirmed SARS-CoV-2 infection or an uninfected control (not recorded which). The CDR3 runs from the conserved cysteine through the conserved F or W. The D gene is left open where the match is weak. Clone size is given for some rows only: seen once, a few or many times, or a class if the clone is expanded.

TRBV28,TRBJ2-1,few,TRBD2,CASSLIAGGNEQFF,TGTGCCAGCAGTTTAATAGCGGGAGGAAATGAGCAGTTCTTC
TRBV20-1,TRBJ1-1,NA,TRBD1,CSAGGGADHTEAFF,TGCAGTGCTGGAGGGGGCGCCGACCACACTGAAGCTTTCTTT
TRBV7-8,TRBJ2-5,NA,NA,CASISVGETQYF,TGTGCCAGCATCTCAGTAGGGGAGACCCAGTACTTC
TRBV7-8,TRBJ2-1,NA,NA,CASSKRESHNEQFF,TGTGCCAGCAGCAAACGGGAATCCCACAATGAGCAGTTCTTC
TRBV5-1,TRBJ2-1,NA,TRBD2,CASSNSASGNEQFF,TGCGCCAGCAGCAATTCGGCTAGCGGCAATGAGCAGTTCTTC
TRBV20-1,TRBJ1-5,few,TRBD1,CSASRGGNQPQHF,TGCAGTGCTAGTCGAGGGGGCAATCAGCCTCAGCATTTT
TRBV7-2,TRBJ2-7,few,TRBD2,CASSSQRERYF,TGTGCCAGCAGCTCCCAGCGGGAGCGGTACTTC
TRBV4-2,TRBJ2-3,NA,TRBD2,CASKPQGLAGTSTDTQYF,TGTGCCAGCAAGCCCCAGGGACTAGCGGGGACTAGCACAGATACGCAGTATTTT
TRBV6-6,TRBJ1-1,many,NA,CASSPGTAGEAFF,TGTGCCAGCAGTCCCGGGACCGCAGGTGAAGCTTTCTTT
TRBV4-2,TRBJ2-3,many,NA,CASSQDVGTSDTQYF,TGTGCCAGCAGCCAAGATGTCGGTACCTCAGATACGCAGTATTTT
TRBV12-3/TRBV12-4,TRBJ2-7,many,NA,CASAPLATYEQYF,TGTGCCAGCGCCCCACTAGCCACCTACGAGCAGTACTTC
TRBV5-6,TRBJ2-5,many,NA,CASSPGGRTGKETQYF,TGTGCCAGCAGCCCGGGAGGACGGACAGGGAAGGAGACCCAGTACTTC
TRBV7-2,TRBJ1-5,many,NA,CASSLRSNQPQHF,TGTGCCAGCAGCTTGCGGAGCAATCAGCCCCAGCATTTT
TRBV6-4,TRBJ2-2,NA,TRBD2,CASQRGMGTGELFF,TGTGCCAGCCAGCGGGGGATGGGGACCGGGGAGCTGTTTTTT
TRBV19,TRBJ2-7,once,NA,CASSIRGRGGEQYF,TGTGCCAGTAGTATACGCGGCCGGGGCGGCGAGCAGTACTTC
TRBV20-1,TRBJ2-1,few,NA,CSASRLANYNEQFF,TGCAGTGCTAGTCGGCTAGCGAACTACAATGAGCAGTTCTTC
TRBV3-1,TRBJ1-1,few,TRBD1,CASSSMGRGPSREAFF,TGTGCCAGCAGCTCAATGGGCAGGGGGCCGTCCCGAGAAGCTTTCTTT
TRBV4-2,TRBJ2-5,NA,NA,CASSQEDGYQETQYF,TGTGCCAGCAGCCAGGAGGACGGTTACCAAGAGACCCAGTACTTC
TRBV12-3/TRBV12-4,TRBJ1-5,once,TRBD1,CASRATGAGNQPQHF,TGTGCCAGCAGGGCGACAGGGGCGGGCAATCAGCCCCAGCATTTT
TRBV12-3/TRBV12-4,TRBJ1-5,few,NA,CASTTTGSPQHF,TGTGCCAGCACTACCACAGGCAGCCCCCAGCATTTT
TRBV20-1,TRBJ1-2,NA,NA,CSASSSGNYGYTF,TGCAGTGCTAGTTCGTCCGGGAACTATGGCTACACCTTC
TRBV20-1,TRBJ1-4,many,TRBD1,CSARDRGLANEKLFF,TGCAGTGCTCGGGACAGGGGCTTAGCTAATGAAAAACTGTTTTTT
TRBV10-2,TRBJ1-1,few,NA,CASIPDLDTSNTEAFF,TGCGCCAGCATTCCTGACTTGGACACATCGAACACTGAAGCTTTCTTT
TRBV5-5,TRBJ1-1,NA,NA,CASSLGAPRGTEAFF,TGTGCCAGCAGCTTGGGGGCGCCCAGGGGCACTGAAGCTTTCTTT
TRBV27,TRBJ2-5,few,NA,CASSPLGGEEETQYF,TGTGCCAGCAGTCCCCTCGGCGGGGAGGAGGAGACCCAGTACTTC
TRBV7-2,TRBJ2-3,NA,TRBD2,CASSSRTRAQYF,TGTGCCAGCAGCTCCAGGACTAGGGCGCAGTATTTT
TRBV13,TRBJ2-7,many,TRBD1,CASSQGNSYEQYF,TGTGCCAGCTCACAGGGGAACTCCTACGAGCAGTACTTC
TRBV28,TRBJ2-7,few,TRBD1,CASSLARTGGYEQYF,TGTGCCAGCAGTTTGGCTAGGACAGGTGGCTACGAGCAGTACTTC
TRBV12-3/TRBV12-4,TRBJ2-5,once,NA,CASRAQPEGLETQYF,TGTGCCAGCCGTGCCCAACCGGAGGGGTTAGAGACCCAGTACTTC
TRBV20-1,TRBJ2-1,NA,TRBD2,CSAQSGEGHYNEQFF,TGCAGTGCTCAGTCGGGGGAGGGCCACTACAATGAGCAGTTCTTC
TRBV6-9,TRBJ2-2,few,TRBD2,CASNPGTSGIKDTGELFF,TGTGCCAGCAATCCCGGGACTAGCGGGATAAAGGACACCGGGGAGCTGTTTTTT
TRBV20-1,TRBJ2-2,NA,TRBD2,CSARDLLAAYTGELFF,TGCAGTGCTAGAGATTTGCTAGCGGCCTACACCGGGGAGCTGTTTTTT
TRBV7-3,TRBJ2-2,few,NA,CASSLAGPTGELFF,TGTGCCAGCAGCTTAGCAGGGCCGACCGGGGAGCTGTTTTTT
TRBV10-3,TRBJ1-4,few,NA,CAISEVANEKLFF,TGTGCCATCAGTGAGGTTGCTAATGAAAAACTGTTTTTT
TRBV3-1,TRBJ1-1,few,NA,CASSHRAANTEAFF,TGTGCCAGCAGTCATCGGGCAGCGAACACTGAAGCTTTCTTT
TRBV6-2/TRBV6-3,TRBJ2-7,NA,NA,CASSPSSHEQYF,TGTGCCAGCAGCCCCTCGTCCCACGAGCAGTACTTC
TRBV27,TRBJ2-7,NA,NA,CASSFRPGPAEQYF,TGTGCCAGCAGTTTTAGGCCGGGCCCCGCCGAGCAGTACTTC
TRBV27,TRBJ2-7,NA,TRBD2,CASTLTSGSSYEQYF,TGTGCCAGCACACTGACTAGCGGGAGCTCCTACGAGCAGTACTTC
TRBV7-2,TRBJ1-5,many,TRBD1,CASSREGAAGNQPQHF,TGTGCCAGCAGCCGAGAGGGGGCTGCTGGGAATCAGCCCCAGCATTTT
TRBV12-3/TRBV12-4,TRBJ2-2,NA,NA,CASSLRGSGTGELFF,TGTGCCAGCAGTTTAAGGGGATCGGGGACCGGGGAGCTGTTTTTT
TRBV20-1,TRBJ1-2,few,NA,CSARRNYGYTF,TGCAGTGCGAGACGGAACTATGGCTACACCTTC
TRBV7-2,TRBJ1-2,NA,NA,CASSSGAYGYTF,TGTGCCAGCAGCTCCGGGGCCTATGGCTACACCTTC
TRBV12-3/TRBV12-4,TRBJ2-5,NA,NA,CASSLARSETQYF,TGTGCCAGCAGTCTCGCAAGGTCTGAGACCCAGTACTTC
TRBV6-5,TRBJ2-2,many,NA,CASSYSLLVANTGELFF,TGTGCCAGCAGTTATTCCCTACTAGTCGCGAACACCGGGGAGCTGTTTTTT
TRBV30,TRBJ2-1,NA,NA,CAWSGGSYNEQFF,TGTGCCTGGAGCGGCGGCTCCTACAATGAGCAGTTCTTC
TRBV19,TRBJ2-5,few,NA,CASRSTGSETQYF,TGTGCCAGCCGATCAACAGGGTCGGAGACCCAGTACTTC
TRBV7-6,TRBJ2-1,many,TRBD2,CASSSVAGVVNEQFF,TGTGCCAGCAGCTCTGTTGCGGGAGTTGTCAATGAGCAGTTCTTC
TRBV4-1,TRBJ1-5,NA,NA,CASSQESSNQPQHF,TGCGCCAGCAGCCAAGAGTCGAGCAATCAGCCCCAGCATTTT
TRBV20-1,TRBJ1-4,few,TRBD1,CSARDVQTGGNEKLFF,TGCAGTGCTAGAGATGTCCAGACAGGGGGTAATGAAAAACTGTTTTTT
TRBV7-9,TRBJ2-7,few,NA,CASSLPLDSESTYEQYF,TGTGCCAGCAGCTTACCCCTGGACAGTGAGTCAACCTACGAGCAGTACTTC
TRBV9,TRBJ2-7,few,NA,CASSAQGGSVYEQYF,TGTGCCAGCAGCGCCCAAGGGGGATCGGTCTACGAGCAGTACTTC
TRBV11-2,TRBJ2-5,few,NA,CASSLTETQYF,TGTGCCAGCAGCTTGACGGAGACCCAGTACTTC
TRBV11-2,TRBJ2-7,many,NA,CASSSAPRGKSSYEQYF,TGTGCCAGCAGCTCCGCTCCTAGGGGGAAGAGCTCCTACGAGCAGTACTTC